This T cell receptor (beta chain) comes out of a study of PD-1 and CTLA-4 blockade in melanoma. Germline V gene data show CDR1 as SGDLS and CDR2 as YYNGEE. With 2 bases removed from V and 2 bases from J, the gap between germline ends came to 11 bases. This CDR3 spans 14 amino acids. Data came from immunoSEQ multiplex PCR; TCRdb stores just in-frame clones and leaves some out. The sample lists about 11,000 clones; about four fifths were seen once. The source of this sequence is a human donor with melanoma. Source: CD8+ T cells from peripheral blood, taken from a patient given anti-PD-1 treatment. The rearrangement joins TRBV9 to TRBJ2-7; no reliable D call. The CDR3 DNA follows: TGTGCCAGCAGCGTCGGATTTAGTCCCTACGAGCAGTACTTC. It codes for CASSVGFSPYEQYF.